The 18 T cell receptor beta chains below all came from one sample that was sequenced in a study of technical replicates of blood from a handful of donors. The assay was immunoSEQ multiplex PCR, and TCRdb's table has in-frame clones only and misses some. Of about 94,000 clones in the sample, approximately 95% are singletons; the top ten hold around 0.24%. Sequenced: T cells isolated from PBMCs. These receptors were obtained from a human donor in good health.

This clone was seen only once. The chain links TRBV6-5 to TRBJ1-2; 7 bases fit TRBD1. CDR1 MNHEY and CDR2 SVGAGI come from the germline V gene. Trimming took 7 bases from V and 3 from J; bases not matched to a gene: 5. The CDR3 length is 13 residues. The CDR3 DNA reads TGTGCCAGCAAGAACAGGGGCGACTATGGCTACACCTTC. Protein sequence: CASKNRGDYGYTF.

The V gene is TRBV21-1, the J gene TRBJ1-2; the table's D call, TRBD1, was not checked against the DNA. TRBV21-1 is an annotated pseudogene. The CDR3 covers 13 residues. The CDR3: CASLTTGNMGYTF. CDR3 DNA: TGTGCCAGCCTAACGACAGGCAATATGGGCTACACCTTC.

This sequence joins TRBV19 and TRBJ2-7; 13 nucleotides match TRBD2. The CDR3 has 15 amino acids. The J segment lost 5 bases and the V segment lost 1 base, leaving 2 bases of the junction unmatched. The germline V gene encodes CDR1 LNHDA and CDR2 SQIVND (reference sequence). The CDR3 protein is CASSIGGLAGDEQYF. CDR3 bases: TGTGCCAGTAGTATAGGCGGACTAGCGGGAGACGAGCAGTACTTC.

The genes are TRBV11-2 and TRBJ2-1, with 13 bases aligning to TRBD2. The CDR3 extends over 17 amino acids. The germline V gene has CDR1 SGHAT and CDR2 FQNNGV. Trimming took 5 bases from V and 9 from J; bases not matched to a gene: 13. The chain's CDR3 is CASSPNWGTSGTLEQFF. Here the CDR3 DNA reads TGTGCCAGCAGCCCCAATTGGGGGACTAGCGGGACTCTTGAGCAGTTCTTC.

The chain employs TRBV5-1 and TRBJ2-7; 8 bases line up with TRBD2. V shed 0 bases and J 3 bases; nucleotides not matched to a gene: 14. The CDR3 totals 18 residues. Per the germline V gene, CDR1 is SGHRS and CDR2 is YFSETQ. The CDR3 sequence is CASSLVSGTDSRNYEQYF. The CDR3 DNA reads TGCGCCAGCAGCTTGGTTAGCGGGACCGACTCTAGAAACTACGAGCAGTACTTC.

This chain connects TRBV28 to TRBJ2-6; weak D call: TRBD1 (6 bases). Trimming stripped 8 bases from V and 2 bases from J, with 22 bases between. The germline gives CDR1 MDHEN, CDR2 SYDVKM. The CDR3 runs 18 residues. This CDR3 is CASLKLRGQRTGANVLTF. The CDR3 DNA reads TGTGCCAGCCTAAAACTTCGTGGACAGCGGACTGGGGCCAACGTCCTGACTTTC.

The rearrangement links TRBV27 to TRBJ2-1; 7 bases agree with TRBD1. V shed 5 bases and J 9 bases; nucleotides not matched to a gene: 1. Germline V CDR1 and CDR2: MNHEY, SMNVEV (reference sequence). The CDR3 is 11 amino acids. Here the CDR3 reads CASSPGGEQFF. The DNA of the CDR3 is TGTGCCAGCAGTCCAGGGGGTGAGCAGTTCTTC.

The genes are TRBV27 and TRBJ2-7; D is unresolved. The CDR3 runs to 13 residues. Germline CDR1 reads MNHEY; CDR2 reads SMNVEV (reference sequence). The germline V and J ends were trimmed by 4 bases and 2 bases, with 9 bases remaining between them. The CDR3 bases are TGTGCCAGCAGTTCCTCCCCTCCCTACGAGCAGTACTTC. Protein: CASSSSPPYEQYF.

This sequence joins TRBV2 and TRBJ2-5; TRBD2 is a possible D gene (6 bases). With 0 bases removed from V and 5 bases from J, the gap between germline ends came to 16 bases. The length of the CDR3 is 16 residues. Germline CDR1 reads SNHLY; CDR2 reads FYNNEI. DNA of the CDR3: TGTGCCAGCAGTGAAGCGCTGTCTAGCGACCGGGAGACCCAGTACTTC. It translates to CASSEALSSDRETQYF. Full variable domain (remainder filled in from reference TRBV2 and TRBJ2-5): EPEVTQTPSHQVTQMGQEVILRCVPISNHLYFYWYRQILGQKVEFLVSFYNNEISEKSEIFDDQFSVERPDGSNFTLKIRSTKLEDSAMYFCASSEALSSDRETQYFGPGTRLLVL.

The rearrangement uses TRBV7-8 and TRBJ1-1; 8 positions match TRBD1. Germline V lookup: CDR1 SGHVS, CDR2 FQNEAQ. V lost 6 bases to trimming and J lost 3 bases; unmatched junction nucleotides: 3. The CDR3 covers 13 residues. CDR3 amino acids: CASRSGGHTEAFF. The CDR3 region has the DNA TGTGCCAGCAGATCAGGGGGCCACACTGAAGCTTTCTTT.

This chain uses TRBV19 with TRBJ2-2; 14 bases are a match to TRBD2. Germline values: CDR1 LNHDA, CDR2 SQIVND (reference sequence). The CDR3 is 19 residues long. With V trimmed by 3 bases and J by 6 bases, 12 bases remained unmatched. CDR3 loop: CASSIPGLAGGLLAGELFF. In nucleotides, the CDR3 is TGTGCCAGTAGTATCCCTGGACTAGCGGGGGGCCTTCTCGCCGGGGAGCTGTTTTTT.

This clone occurred once. CDR3 protein: CASSLGGPNEQFF. CDR3 bases: TGTGCCAGCAGCCTGGGGGGGCCCAATGAGCAGTTCTTC. V usage is TRBV4-2 and J usage is TRBJ2-1, with D maybe TRBD2 (7 bases). V was trimmed by 4 bases and J by 6 bases, leaving 10 bases between them. The CDR3 sequence is 13 residues long. Germline assignment: CDR1 LGHNA and CDR2 YNFKEQ.

The chain joins TRBV4-1 to TRBJ2-7; 7 bases are shared with TRBD1. Germline CDR1 is MGHRA and CDR2 is YSYEKL. J lost 3 bases, V lost 4 bases, and 6 bases had no gene match. The CDR3 runs 14 residues. In nucleotides, the CDR3 is TGCGCCAGCAGCCGACCAGACAGGGTCTACGAGCAGTACTTC. Its protein is CASSRPDRVYEQYF.

This chain links TRBV5-1 with TRBJ2-7; the match to TRBD1 covers 11 bases. Looked up from germline, CDR1 is SGHRS and CDR2 is YFSETQ. The CDR3 totals 17 residues. V was pared by 1 base and J by 1 base, with 7 bases of the junction left unmatched. Here the CDR3 DNA reads TGCGCCAGCAGCTTGACAGGGACAGGGGGGGCGTCCTACGAGCAGTACTTC. It specifies CASSLTGTGGASYEQYF.

The chain recombines TRBV19 with TRBJ2-7; possibly TRBD1 for D (5 bases). Germline CDR1 LNHDA, CDR2 SQIVND (reference sequence). Trimming removed 3 bases at V and 3 bases at J, with 9 bases between. This CDR3 spans 13 amino acids. CDR3 nucleotide sequence: TGTGCCAGTAGTATGGGGCTCGGCTACGAGCAGTACTTC. Protein: CASSMGLGYEQYF.

This chain joins TRBV4-1 and TRBJ1-2; D is undetermined. This CDR3 region has 12 residues. Germline lookup yields CDR1 MGHRA and CDR2 YSYEKL. The germline V and J ends were trimmed by 0 bases and 5 bases, with 4 bases remaining between them. The CDR3: CASSQEAYGYTF. CDR3 bases: TGCGCCAGCAGCCAAGAGGCATATGGCTACACCTTC.

This chain links TRBV2 with TRBJ2-7; TRBD2 aligns across 8 bases. The CDR3 spans 17 residues. Germline V gives CDR1 SNHLY, CDR2 FYNNEI. The V and J ends lost 10 bases and 1 base, in that order; junction bases with no gene match: 18. CDR3 region: CATTLDGFQRGSYEQYF. The CDR3 coding sequence is TGTGCCACCACACTAGACGGATTCCAGCGGGGGTCCTACGAGCAGTACTTC.

The rearrangement uses TRBV2 and TRBJ2-7, with no clear D. The CDR3 extends over 12 amino acids. Trimming took 10 bases from V and 2 from J, leaving 12 bases between them. CDR1 and CDR2 from the germline V gene are SNHLY and FYNNEI. The CDR3, as DNA: TGTGCCACCTCCCCAGTAACCTACGAGCAGTACTTC. It specifies CATSPVTYEQYF. The variable domain in full, completed from reference TRBV2 and TRBJ2-7, reads EPEVTQTPSHQVTQMGQEVILRCVPISNHLYFYWYRQILGQKVEFLVSFYNNEISEKSEIFDDQFSVERPDGSNFTLKIRSTKLEDSAMYFCATSPVTYEQYFGPGTRLTVT.